These 2 T cell receptor beta chains were sequenced from one sample in a study of CD8 T cells in Susac syndrome. After extraction with the RNeasy kit, about 0.5 to 1 ug of the RNA was reverse transcribed using random hexamers. TCRdb fed the immunoSEQ multiplex PCR reads into MiXCR, producing one record per CDR3 protein. Of 250,000 to 300,000 distinct CDR3 sequences listed, around nine tenths were seen once; the top ten hold around 0.18%. The sequenced material came from CD8+ T cells from PBMCs. Receptor source: a human donor with multiple sclerosis.

The chain carries TRBV6-5 and TRBJ1-6; D not resolved. Looked up from germline, CDR1 is MNHEY and CDR2 is SVGAGI. The V end lost 6 bases, the J end lost 6 bases, and 12 bases lay between the germline ends. The length of the CDR3 is 14 residues. The CDR3 sequence: CASSPPGSNSPLHF. The CDR3 DNA reads as TGTGCCAGCAGCCCCCCGGGCAGTAATTCACCCCTCCACTTT.

This rearrangement joins TRBV29-1 to TRBJ2-7; 9 bases are a match to TRBD1. The CDR3 spans 15 residues. From germline, CDR1 is SQVTM and CDR2 ANQGSEA. Trimming removed 3 bases from V and 0 bases from J; junction bases left unmatched: 6. The CDR3 loop is CSVDLGQGPSYEQYF. The CDR3 bases are TGCAGCGTTGATTTGGGACAGGGTCCCTCCTACGAGCAGTACTTC.